One T cell receptor (beta chain) is described in this entry. No antigen is known for it. Other DNA sequences of this sample code for an identical CDR3. The CDR3 has 13 residues. Germline CDR1 and CDR2: SGHNT and YYREEE (reference sequence). V gave up 4 bases and J gave up 4 bases, with 11 bases separating them. The source of the sample is a study of CD8+ T cells in alopecia areata. Study-level information: Treatment of the treated patients consisted of oral tofacitinib, 5 to 10 mg twice daily.

Whole-study results and caveats: Whether baseline CD8+ expansion is linked to response remains uncertain, given a single nonresponder. More clonal than normal scalp was lesional scalp, particularly alopecia totalis/universalis.

The sequencing template was cDNA reverse transcribed from extracted RNA. Repertoires were generated with immunoSEQ multiplex PCR, while TCRdb's copy carries only in-frame clones and drops some. The sample has 150,000 to 250,000 clones, 58% seen once. Treatment reported: oral pan-JAK inhibitor, 5-10 mg twice daily. Obtained from alopecia areata patients were lesional scalp punch biopsies along with peripheral blood. The source material was CD4+ T cells sorted from blood, sampled at week 24, from a patient treated with tofacitinib. The receptor was derived from a human donor with alopecia areata. The chain carries TRBV5-4 and TRBJ2-5, with D possibly being TRBD2 (5 bases). CDR3 DNA: TGTGCCAGCAGCCCGGCCCGGGGAGAGACCCAGTACTTC. Translation gives CASSPARGETQYF.